This is a list of T cell receptor beta chains from one sample in a study of T cell repertoires in cytomegalovirus infection. TCRdb fed the reads into MiXCR, producing one record per CDR3 protein. Of nearly 550,000 distinct CDR3 sequences detected, about 15% appear once; the ten largest clones hold roughly 25%. The sample comprised CD8+ T cells from PBMCs. These receptors were obtained from a human donor in good health (CMV status not recorded). Some clones in this sample may be carry-over from other donors' samples. CDR3s include the opening cysteine and the closing phenylalanine or tryptophan. The D gene is left open where the match is weak. Clone size is not always given. Where it is, it says once, few, many or a class for expanded clones.

>TRBJ1-4|many|.|TRBV27
TGTGCCAGCAGTTCCTCCCCAGGGGCGGTGGAAAAACTGTTTTTT
CASSSSPGAVEKLFF
>TRBJ2-3|few|.|TRBV20-1
TGCAGTGCTGGGCTACGGATTACTAGCACAGATACGCAGTATTTT
CSAGLRITSTDTQYF
>TRBJ1-1|.|.|TRBV5-3
TGTGCCAGCAGCTTACCCGACAGCCTGCGAACTGAAGCTTTCTTT
CASSLPDSLRTEAFF
>TRBJ2-5|many|.|TRBV7-9
TGTGCCAGCAGCTTATCGGCTTTTGAACAGTACTTC
CASSLSAFEQYF
>TRBJ2-4|.|TRBD2|TRBV13
TGTGCCAGCAGCCTGTCCCCTAGCGGGAGAGGGGTAGGGTACATTCAGTACTTC
CASSLSPSGRGVGYIQYF
>TRBJ2-5|many|.|TRBV11-2
TGTGCCAGCAGCTCTGGGGACGGCGGGCCAGGGACCCAGTACTTC
CASSSGDGGPGTQYF
>TRBJ1-2|medium-sized|.|TRBV6-6
TGTGCCAGCAGTTACGTAGACTCTCCGGGCGGCTACACCTTC
CASSYVDSPGGYTF
>TRBJ2-2|many|TRBD1|TRBV11-2
TGTGCCAGCAGCTTAGGGACAGGCCTCACGAACACCGGGGAGCTGTTTTTT
CASSLGTGLTNTGELFF
>TRBJ1-5|.|.|TRBV20-1
TGCAGTGCACCGAACAGGGATCAGCCCCAGCATTTT
CSAPNRDQPQHF
>TRBJ2-7|many|.|TRBV29-1
TGCAGCGTTCTAGCCTGGGACCATGACGAGCAGTACTTC
CSVLAWDHDEQYF
>TRBJ1-1|many|.|TRBV7-9
TGTGCCAGCAGCCCCGGGACATCTGAAGCTTTCTTT
CASSPGTSEAFF
>TRBJ1-1|.|.|TRBV9
TGTGCCAGCAGCGCCCGACAGGACATGAACACTGAAGCTTTCTTT
CASSARQDMNTEAFF
>TRBJ2-5|many|TRBD2|TRBV28
TGTGCCAGCAGTCTCCGACTAGCGGGGACCCAAGAGACCCAGTACTTC
CASSLRLAGTQETQYF
>TRBJ2-1|many|.|TRBV28
TGTGCCAGCAGTTTAAGCGACCCCTACAATGAGCAGTTCTTC
CASSLSDPYNEQFF
>TRBJ2-3|few|.|TRBV2
TGTGCCAGCAGTGAAGCGAGTACTGCGAGGGGGTCTAGCACAGATACGCAGTATTTT
CASSEASTARGSSTDTQYF
>TRBJ2-2|.|TRBD2|TRBV28
TGTGCCAGCAGTTTTTTAGCGGGGGGGCCGATCGGGGAGCTGTTTTTT
CASSFLAGGPIGELFF
>TRBJ2-1|many|.|TRBV4-1
TGCGCCAGCAGCCACATTCAGACAGGTTCCTACAATGAGCAGTTCTTC
CASSHIQTGSYNEQFF
>TRBJ1-4|.|TRBD1|TRBV6-1
TGTGCCAGCAGTGAAGGCTACGGGACAGCCGAAAAACTGTTTTTT
CASSEGYGTAEKLFF
>TRBJ1-4|.|TRBD1|TRBV6-6
TGTGCCAGCAGGCCAGGGGGGGCTCTTGAAGAAAAACTGTTTTTT
CASRPGGALEEKLFF
>TRBJ1-2|.|TRBD1|TRBV27
TGTGCCAGCAGTTGGTCTGGACAGGTGGGGCCCCCTTCAAGTGGCTACACCTTC
CASSWSGQVGPPSSGYTF
>TRBJ1-5|.|.|TRBV9
TGTGCCAGCAGCGTAGGGGCAGGGGCTGGTCAGCCCCAGCATTTT
CASSVGAGAGQPQHF
>TRBJ2-7|many|.|TRBV28
TGTGCCAGCAAGGAACAGAGAACCTACGAGCAGTACTTC
CASKEQRTYEQYF
>TRBJ1-4|.|TRBD1|TRBV3-1
TGTGCCAGCAGCCAAGAACGGCAGGGGGCGCGTGAGGAAAAACTGTTTTTT
CASSQERQGAREEKLFF
>TRBJ1-1|.|.|TRBV4-1
TGCGCCAGCAGCCAAGTAAGCGGTCATGAAGCTTGCTTT
CASSQVSGHEACF
>TRBJ2-7|many|.|TRBV7-9
TGTGCCAGCAGCTCCCCCCGGGACACGCGCTACGAGCAGTACTTC
CASSSPRDTRYEQYF
>TRBJ2-1|.|.|TRBV20-1
TGCAGTGCTAGACCCTACCCGGTGCCGTCACCTTACAATGAGCAGTTCTTC
CSARPYPVPSPYNEQFF
>TRBJ1-2|.|.|TRBV6-5
TGTGCCAGCCGAGGCGAGGGATGGTCATCGGGACACGAGCATGTCAGAAACTATGGCTACACCTTC
CASRGEGWSSGHEHVRNYGYTF
>TRBJ1-2|many|.|TRBV4-2
TGTGCCAGCAGCCAAGAGGAGGGAAGCCGATATGGCTACACCTTC
CASSQEEGSRYGYTF
>TRBJ2-1|many|TRBD1|TRBV7-6
TGTGCCAGCAGCGGACTTCGGGACAGGGGCTCCTACAATGAGCAGTTCTTC
CASSGLRDRGSYNEQFF
>TRBJ2-2|.|.|TRBV9
TGTGCCAGCGACGGACAGACCGGGGAGCTGTTTTTT
CASDGQTGELFF